Listed below are T cell receptor beta chains from one sample, sequenced in a study of response to subunit inactivated influenza vaccine. MiXCR, run by TCRdb on the RT-PCR reads, gives a single entry per CDR3 protein. The data contain hundreds of thousands of distinct CDR3 sequences, less than 15% of them seen just once; the ten biggest clones take up 7.6%. The sample in question was PBMCs from blood, obtained around two weeks before vaccination. These receptors were obtained from a middle-aged man who received an inactivated influenza vaccine. CDR3s include the opening cysteine and the closing phenylalanine or tryptophan. D genes are given only for firm matches. A row's size may be missing; if present it is once, few, many or a size class.

>TRBJ2-3|TRBV5-1|NA|few
CATRPGHRTDTQYF
TGCGCCACCCGGCCGGGACACCGCACAGATACGCAGTATTTT
>TRBJ1-1|TRBV7-2|TRBD1|NA
CASSRSTGGYTEAFF
TGTGCCAGCAGCCGGTCGACAGGGGGATACACTGAAGCTTTCTTT
>TRBJ1-4|TRBV12-3/TRBV12-4|TRBD1|few
CASSQDRRSEKLFF
TGTGCCAGCAGCCAGGACAGGCGATCGGAAAAACTGTTTTTT
>TRBJ2-5|TRBV6-1|NA|NA
CASSEPRSQGLQETQYF
TGTGCCAGCAGTGAACCCCGGTCACAGGGACTACAAGAGACCCAGTACTTC
>TRBJ2-4|TRBV2|NA|once
CASRAAWDKNIQYF
TGTGCCAGCAGGGCCGCTTGGGACAAAAACATTCAGTACTTC
>TRBJ2-1|TRBV29-1|NA|few
CSVVPDSHYNEQFF
TGCAGCGTTGTCCCCGACAGTCACTACAATGAGCAGTTCTTC
>TRBJ1-2|TRBV5-1|NA|few
CASSLEATNYGYTF
TGCGCCAGCAGCTTGGAGGCAACTAACTATGGCTACACCTTC
>TRBJ2-1|TRBV28|NA|few
CASSWGDRPYNEQFF
TGTGCCAGCAGTTGGGGGGACAGACCCTACAATGAGCAGTTCTTC
>TRBJ2-7|TRBV7-9|NA|NA
CASSSPSAQPLRDEQYF
TGTGCCAGCAGCTCCCCGAGTGCCCAGCCGCTTCGAGACGAGCAGTACTTC
>TRBJ2-1|TRBV9|NA|NA
CASSSSGIVNEQFF
TGTGCCAGCAGCTCCTCAGGGATAGTGAATGAGCAGTTCTTC
>TRBJ2-1|TRBV20-1|TRBD2|NA
CSARAGRGAYNEQFF
TGCAGTGCTAGAGCGGGGCGGGGGGCCTACAATGAGCAGTTCTTC
>TRBJ2-2|TRBV29-1|NA|few
CSVETGRTGELFF
TGCAGCGTTGAGACAGGGAGGACCGGGGAGCTGTTTTTT
>TRBJ1-6|TRBV15|NA|NA
CATSRDLHYNSPLHF
TGTGCCACCAGCAGAGATCTTCATTATAATTCACCCCTCCACTTT
>TRBJ1-6|TRBV6-5|TRBD1|NA
CASSYGTGAPLHF
TGTGCCAGCAGTTACGGGACAGGGGCGCCCCTCCACTTT
>TRBJ2-5|TRBV7-2|TRBD2|few
CASSTGTSGSGQETQYF
TGTGCCAGCAGCACCGGGACTAGCGGGTCGGGCCAAGAGACCCAGTACTTC
>TRBJ1-4|TRBV28|TRBD1|NA
CASSPSGQGRTNEKLFF
TGTGCCAGCAGCCCCTCGGGACAGGGGCGGACTAATGAAAAACTGTTTTTT
>TRBJ2-7|TRBV4-1|NA|few
CASSQDFGTFSYEQYF
TGCGCCAGCAGCCAAGATTTCGGAACGTTCTCCTACGAGCAGTACTTC
>TRBJ1-1|TRBV5-1|NA|NA
CASSLGAGTGGTEAFF
TGCGCCAGCAGCTTGGGGGCAGGGACCGGAGGGACTGAAGCTTTCTTT
>TRBJ1-2|TRBV20-1|TRBD1|NA
CSARDRDSYGYTF
TGCAGTGCTAGAGATCGGGACAGCTATGGCTACACCTTC
>TRBJ2-6|TRBV4-2|TRBD2|many
CASTLDPAGTGANVLTF
TGTGCCAGCACCCTAGACCCAGCGGGAACTGGGGCCAACGTCCTGACTTTC
>TRBJ2-1|TRBV4-3|TRBD2|few
CASSRLTGGGYNEQFF
TGCGCCAGCAGCCGACTAACGGGGGGGGGCTACAATGAGCAGTTCTTC
>TRBJ1-1|TRBV20-1|NA|few
CSARGATEAFF
TGCAGTGCTAGAGGGGCTACTGAAGCTTTCTTT
>TRBJ2-5|TRBV28|NA|few
CASSFGGSVQETQYF
TGTGCCAGCAGTTTTGGGGGGTCTGTCCAAGAGACCCAGTACTTC
>TRBJ2-4|TRBV30|NA|NA
CAWNKGRNKNIRYF
TGTGCCTGGAATAAAGGGAGGAATAAAAACATTCGGTACTTC
>TRBJ1-2|TRBV6-5|TRBD1|NA
CASSYDRGSNYGYTF
TGTGCCAGCAGTTATGACAGGGGATCTAACTATGGCTACACCTTC
>TRBJ1-3|TRBV9|TRBD1|NA
CASSPTGQLLSGNTIYF
TGTGCCAGCAGCCCCACGGGACAGCTACTCTCTGGAAACACCATATATTTT
>TRBJ2-1|TRBV20-1|TRBD2|few
CSAYPGTSGVPYNEQFF
TGCAGTGCCTATCCCGGGACTAGCGGGGTCCCCTACAATGAGCAGTTCTTC
>TRBJ2-4|TRBV29-1|NA|NA
CSVEFLAKNIQYF
TGCAGCGTTGAATTCTTAGCCAAAAACATTCAGTACTTC
>TRBJ2-5|TRBV6-2/TRBV6-3|TRBD2|few
CASSRGLAGGFQETQYF
TGTGCCAGCAGCAGGGGACTAGCGGGGGGATTCCAAGAGACCCAGTACTTC
>TRBJ2-1|TRBV20-1|NA|NA
CSARRLASFYEQFF
TGCAGTGCTAGGAGGCTAGCCAGTTTCTATGAGCAGTTCTTC
>TRBJ1-1|TRBV5-1|NA|NA
CASSLSPGTPNTEAFF
TGCGCCAGCAGCTTGAGTCCCGGGACACCTAACACTGAAGCTTTCTTT